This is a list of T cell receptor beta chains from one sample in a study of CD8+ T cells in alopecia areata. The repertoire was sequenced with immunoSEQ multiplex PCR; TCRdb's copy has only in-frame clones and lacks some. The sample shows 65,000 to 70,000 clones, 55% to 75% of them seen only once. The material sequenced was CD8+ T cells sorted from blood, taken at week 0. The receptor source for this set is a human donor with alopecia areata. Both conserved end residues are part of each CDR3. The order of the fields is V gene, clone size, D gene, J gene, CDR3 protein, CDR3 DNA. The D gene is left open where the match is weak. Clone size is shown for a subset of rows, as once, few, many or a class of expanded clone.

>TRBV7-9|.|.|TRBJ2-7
CASSLGHPQVGEQYF
TGTGCCAGCAGCTTAGGCCATCCCCAGGTCGGGGAGCAGTACTTC
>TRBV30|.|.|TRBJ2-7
CAWSEGYEQYF
TGTGCCTGGAGTGAGGGGTACGAGCAGTACTTC
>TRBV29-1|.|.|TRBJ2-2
CSVEGLDTGELFF
TGCAGCGTTGAAGGACTAGACACCGGGGAGCTGTTTTTT
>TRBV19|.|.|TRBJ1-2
CATEQGTGGYTF
TGTGCCACCGAACAGGGAACGGGGGGCTACACCTTC
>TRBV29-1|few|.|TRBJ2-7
CSVEDSQGSSYEQYF
TGCAGCGTTGAAGATAGTCAAGGGAGCTCCTACGAGCAGTACTTC
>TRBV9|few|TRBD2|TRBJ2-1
CASSPRAGANEQFF
TGTGCCAGCAGCCCTAGAGCGGGAGCAAATGAGCAGTTCTTC
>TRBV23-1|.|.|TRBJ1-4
CASSQDSGFF
TGCGCCAGCAGTCAGGACAGTGGGTTTTTT
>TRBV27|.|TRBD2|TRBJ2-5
CASSLIAGGEETQYF
TGTGCCAGCAGTTTAATAGCGGGGGGTGAAGAGACCCAGTACTTC
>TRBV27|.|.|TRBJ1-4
CASSGANPIRRKLFF
TGTGCCAGCAGTGGAGCCAACCCAATTAGGAGAAAACTGTTTTTT
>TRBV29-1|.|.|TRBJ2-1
CSVDLDGNNEQFF
TGCAGCGTTGACTTGGACGGTAACAATGAGCAGTTCTTC
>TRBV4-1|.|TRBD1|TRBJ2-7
CASSHVTGDEQYF
TGCGCCAGCAGCCACGTGACAGGGGACGAGCAGTACTTC
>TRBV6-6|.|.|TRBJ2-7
CASSSSLQGYEQYF
TGTGCCAGCAGTTCGTCTTTACAGGGTTACGAGCAGTACTTC
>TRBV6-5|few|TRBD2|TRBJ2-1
CASSPSGTYNEQFF
TGTGCCAGCAGTCCTAGCGGTACCTACAATGAGCAGTTCTTC
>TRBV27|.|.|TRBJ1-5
CASSLSLNQPQHF
TGTGCCAGCAGCCTCTCTCTAAATCAGCCCCAGCATTTT
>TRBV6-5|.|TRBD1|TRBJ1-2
CAARTGGASGYTF
TGTGCCGCCCGGACAGGGGGCGCCTCTGGCTACACCTTC
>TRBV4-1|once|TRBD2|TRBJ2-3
CASLLSGLSTDTQYF
TGCGCCAGCCTCTTATCGGGACTAAGCACAGATACGCAGTATTTT
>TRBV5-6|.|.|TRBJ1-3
CASSLAGAGNTIYF
TGTGCCAGCAGCTTGGCGGGGGCTGGAAACACCATATATTTT
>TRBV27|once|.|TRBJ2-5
CASSLDSEETQYF
TGTGCCAGCAGTCTTGACAGCGAAGAGACCCAGTACTTC
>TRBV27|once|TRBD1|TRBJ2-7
CASCDRGDHEQYF
TGTGCCAGCTGCGACAGGGGTGACCACGAGCAGTACTTC
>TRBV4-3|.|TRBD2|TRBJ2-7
CASSQNLAGNYEQYF
TGCGCCAGCAGTCAAAATCTAGCGGGGAACTACGAGCAGTACTTC
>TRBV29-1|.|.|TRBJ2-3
CSGAQDTQYF
TGCAGCGGGGCTCAAGATACGCAGTATTTT
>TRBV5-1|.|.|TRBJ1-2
CASSLNGGRSNYGYTF
TGCGCCAGCAGCTTGAACGGGGGTAGGTCGAACTATGGCTACACCTTC
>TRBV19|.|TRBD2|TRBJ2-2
CASSPRRGEDTGELFF
TGTGCCAGTAGCCCGAGACGGGGGGAGGACACCGGGGAGCTGTTTTTT
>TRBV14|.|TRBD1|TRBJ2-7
CASSLTPGQGPYEQYF
TGTGCCAGCAGCCTTACTCCGGGACAGGGACCCTACGAGCAGTACTTC
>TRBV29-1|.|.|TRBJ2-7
CSVEKAYEQYF
TGTAGCGTTGAGAAAGCGTACGAGCAGTACTTC
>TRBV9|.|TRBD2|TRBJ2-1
CASSTSGRDSNEQFF
TGTGCCAGCTCCACTAGCGGGAGGGACAGCAATGAGCAGTTCTTC
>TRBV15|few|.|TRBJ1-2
CATSTPLGGFYGYTF
TGTGCCACCAGCACCCCCTTGGGGGGCTTCTATGGCTACACCTTC
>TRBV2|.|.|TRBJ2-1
CASSEPAAPDNEQFF
TGTGCCAGCAGTGAACCGGCAGCTCCCGACAATGAGCAGTTCTTC
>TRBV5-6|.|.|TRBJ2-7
CASSHPSGGDYEQYF
TGTGCCAGCAGCCATCCTTCCGGCGGAGACTACGAGCAGTACTTC
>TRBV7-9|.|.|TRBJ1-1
CASSLAETGNTEAFF
TGTGCCAGCAGCTTAGCAGAGACAGGGAACACTGAAGCTTTCTTT
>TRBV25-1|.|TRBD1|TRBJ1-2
CASSGDRLYGYTF
TGTGCCAGCAGTGGGGACAGATTGTATGGCTACACCTTC
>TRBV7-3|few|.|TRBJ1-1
CASSPGLNTEAFF
TGTGCCAGCAGCCCCGGACTCAACACTGAAGCTTTCTTT